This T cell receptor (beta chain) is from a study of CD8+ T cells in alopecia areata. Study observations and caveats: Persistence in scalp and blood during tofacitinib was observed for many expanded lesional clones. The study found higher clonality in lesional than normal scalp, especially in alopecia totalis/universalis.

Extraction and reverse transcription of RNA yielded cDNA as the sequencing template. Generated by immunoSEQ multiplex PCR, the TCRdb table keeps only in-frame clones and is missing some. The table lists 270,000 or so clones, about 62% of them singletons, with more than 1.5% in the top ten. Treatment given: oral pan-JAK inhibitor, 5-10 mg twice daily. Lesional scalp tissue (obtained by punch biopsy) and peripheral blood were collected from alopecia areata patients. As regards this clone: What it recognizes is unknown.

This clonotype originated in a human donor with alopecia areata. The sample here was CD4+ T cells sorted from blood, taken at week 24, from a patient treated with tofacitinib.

CDR3 nucleotides: TGTGCCTGGAGTTTGAAGGGGAGTAGGTCCAATCAGCCCCAGCATTTT. Translation gives CAWSLKGSRSNQPQHF. The gene calls are TRBV30 and TRBJ1-5, with D perhaps matching TRBD1 (5 bases). The CDR3 contains 16 residues. The V end was cut by 2 bases, the J end by 3 bases, with 17 bases between. CDR1 GTSNPN and CDR2 SVGIG come from the germline V gene (reference sequence).